The entry that follows covers one T cell receptor beta chain sequence. Its antigen is not identified. The germline V and J ends were trimmed by 5 bases and 6 bases, with 10 bases remaining between them. This CDR3 contains 13 residues. The germline CDR1 and CDR2 sequences are SGHTA and FQGTGA. The data are from a study of shared clonotypes between healthy human individuals. Across the whole study: The cohort comprised a couple of women and a few men. Their ages spanned 18 to 49 years.

The data were produced by immunoSEQ multiplex PCR, yet TCRdb's version contains in-frame clones alone and is incomplete. The sample includes 2,500,000 or so clones, approximately 93% of them seen just once. Study observations and caveats: The study generally estimated greater richness for naive than memory subsets.

Material for sequencing was naive CD4+ T cells from PBMCs. Stated subset: CD45RA+ positively selected. The V call is TRBV7-3, the J call TRBJ2-2; possibly TRBD2 for D (5 bases). The sequence was obtained from a man aged 18 to 29 in good health. Some clones in this sample may be carry-over from other donors' samples. The CDR3 protein is CASSLTRAGELFF. Here the CDR3 DNA reads TGTGCCAGCAGCCTCACTAGGGCCGGGGAGCTGTTTTTT.